These T cell receptor beta chains were read from a single sample in a study of CD8+ T cells in alopecia areata. Profiled with immunoSEQ multiplex PCR; TCRdb holds only in-frame clones, not every one. The data contain fewer than 250,000 clones, over 40% of them singletons. The specimen comprised CD4+ T cells sorted from blood, sampled at approximately week 36, from a patient treated with tofacitinib. These receptors were taken from a human donor with alopecia areata. CDR3s include the opening cysteine and the closing phenylalanine or tryptophan. The D gene is left open where the match is weak. Where a row states a size, it is once, few, many or the class of an expanded clone; other rows omit it.

clone size	D gene	V gene	J gene	CDR3 DNA	CDR3 protein
-	-	TRBV19	TRBJ1-2	TGTGCCAGTAGTAGATTCGGACAGTACTATGGCTACACCTTC	CASSRFGQYYGYTF
once	TRBD1	TRBV6-6	TRBJ1-2	TGTGCCAGCAGTCCCCACAGGGGAGACTATGGCTACACCTTC	CASSPHRGDYGYTF
-	TRBD2	TRBV28	TRBJ2-1	TGTGCCAGCAGCGCTACTAGCGGGAGGTTCAATGAGCAGTTCTTC	CASSATSGRFNEQFF
-	-	TRBV29-1	TRBJ1-1	TGCAGCGGAGGGATGGGGGGCCTGAACACTGAAGCTTTCTTT	CSGGMGGLNTEAFF
-	-	TRBV6-5	TRBJ2-3	TGTGCCAGCAGTTACTCGCCGACTATTAGCACAGATACGCAGTATTTT	CASSYSPTISTDTQYF
few	TRBD1	TRBV7-6	TRBJ1-2	TGTGCCAGCAGCATACAGGGGGCAGAGGGCTACACCTTC	CASSIQGAEGYTF
few	-	TRBV6-5	TRBJ2-5	TGTGCCAGCACTTACCCCCAGGAAGAGACCCAGTACTTC	CASTYPQEETQYF
-	-	TRBV14	TRBJ2-7	TGTGCCAGCAGGGGCAGCTCCTACGAGCAGTACTTC	CASRGSSYEQYF
few	-	TRBV2	TRBJ1-1	TGTGCAGGAAGGACGGGGAACACTGAAGCTTTCTTT	CAGRTGNTEAFF
-	-	TRBV7-2	TRBJ2-3	TGTGCCAGCTTGGGACTTAGCACAGATACGCAGTATTTT	CASLGLSTDTQYF